This TCR beta chain was observed in a study of identical twins. The CDR3 length is 14 residues. Germline CDR1 SGHDT, CDR2 YYEEEE. The V segment lost 6 bases and the J segment 3 bases; nucleotides outside the gene matches: 5. Unique molecular identifiers were present on the cDNA, and a universal primer site came from template switching. TCRdb processed the 5' RACE reads anew with MiXCR; each CDR3 protein has one entry. The sample lists 470,000 or so distinct CDR3 sequences; 20% to 25% were seen once. The same data also went into a second study, on T cells expressing NK-cell markers. That study adds: The share of CD8+ T cells held by dominant NKG2C+ clonotypes was about 1.0-8% in roughly 6 donors.

The sequencing input was CD4+ T cells sorted from blood. This receptor was taken from a woman aged 18-30 years in good health. V gene TRBV5-6 combines with J gene TRBJ2-2; 7 bases agree with TRBD1. As DNA, the CDR3 is TGTGCCAGCAAAAATGACAGGGACACCGGGGAGCTGTTTTTT. This codes for CASKNDRDTGELFF. The whole variable domain, filled in from reference TRBV5-6 and TRBJ2-2, reads DAGVTQSPTHLIKTRGQQVTLRCSPKSGHDTVSWYQQALGQGPQFIFQYYEEEERQRGNFPDRFSGHQFPNYSSELNVNALLLGDSALYLCASKNDRDTGELFFGEGSRLTVL.